This T cell receptor (beta chain) stems from a study of STAT5B mutations in CD4+ large granular lymphocyte leukemia. Study-level points and caveats: CD4-sorted patient repertoires seemed more clonal than healthy CD4+ repertoires.

Looked up from germline, CDR1 is SGHVS and CDR2 is FQNEAQ. V lost 1 base, J lost 4 bases, and 16 bases lay in between. The length of the CDR3 is 16 residues. Comment on this clone: Its antigen is not known.

Repertoires were generated with immunoSEQ multiplex PCR, while TCRdb's copy carries only in-frame clones and drops some. The table shows about 21,000 clones, with about 79% occurring only once. The sequence derives from a human donor in good health. The chain uses TRBV7-8 and TRBJ1-1; D uncertain. Sequencing input: CD4+ T cells from blood buffy coats. The DNA of the CDR3 is TGTGCCAGCAGCTTAGATTCAGGCAGTTCGGGCACTGAAGCTTTCTTT. It codes for CASSLDSGSSGTEAFF.